The T cell receptor (beta chain) under discussion was sequenced for a study of Ad26.COV2.S vaccination and SARS-CoV-2 variants. Study information: Doses of Ad26.COV2.S were injected into muscle once or twice, 56 days apart.

The treatment: roughly 20 received Ad26.COV2.S at low or high dose, single or two shots; roughly five received placebo; per-sample allocation not given. It was on day 63 after the first vaccine or placebo injection that samples were taken. V gave up 9 bases and J gave up 8 bases; unmatched junction bases: 6. This CDR3 is built from 13 residues. Germline V lookup: CDR1 KGHDR, CDR2 SFDVKD. Assay used: immunoSEQ multiplex PCR; TCRdb lists only in-frame clones, some missing. Altogether around 300,000 clones are present, approximately 87% being singletons, with the ten largest covering 4.5% to 5.5%. The sample consisted of peripheral blood, taken in a trial of Ad26.COV2.S vaccine versus placebo. The rearrangement uses TRBV24-1 and TRBJ1-4, with 9 bases identical to TRBD1. The TCR was taken from a person between 18 and 60 years old who received the Ad26.COV2.S COVID-19 vaccine or a placebo. Written as DNA, the CDR3 is TGTGCCACCTCACAGGGGGCTGGAGAAAAACTGTTTTTT. Its protein product is CATSQGAGEKLFF.